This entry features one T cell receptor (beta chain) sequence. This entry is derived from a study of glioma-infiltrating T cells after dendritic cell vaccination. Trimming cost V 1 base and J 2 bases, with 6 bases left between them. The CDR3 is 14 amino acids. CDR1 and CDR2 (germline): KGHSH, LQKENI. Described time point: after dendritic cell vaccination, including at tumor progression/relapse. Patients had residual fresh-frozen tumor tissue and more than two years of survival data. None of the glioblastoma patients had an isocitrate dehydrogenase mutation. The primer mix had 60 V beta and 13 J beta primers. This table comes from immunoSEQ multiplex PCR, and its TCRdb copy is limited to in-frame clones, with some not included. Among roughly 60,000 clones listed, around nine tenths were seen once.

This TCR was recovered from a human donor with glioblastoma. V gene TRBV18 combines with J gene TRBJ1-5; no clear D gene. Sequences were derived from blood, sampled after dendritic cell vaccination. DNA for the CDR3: TGTGCCAGCTCACCACTGCCAGGCAATCAGCCCCAGCATTTT. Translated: CASSPLPGNQPQHF.